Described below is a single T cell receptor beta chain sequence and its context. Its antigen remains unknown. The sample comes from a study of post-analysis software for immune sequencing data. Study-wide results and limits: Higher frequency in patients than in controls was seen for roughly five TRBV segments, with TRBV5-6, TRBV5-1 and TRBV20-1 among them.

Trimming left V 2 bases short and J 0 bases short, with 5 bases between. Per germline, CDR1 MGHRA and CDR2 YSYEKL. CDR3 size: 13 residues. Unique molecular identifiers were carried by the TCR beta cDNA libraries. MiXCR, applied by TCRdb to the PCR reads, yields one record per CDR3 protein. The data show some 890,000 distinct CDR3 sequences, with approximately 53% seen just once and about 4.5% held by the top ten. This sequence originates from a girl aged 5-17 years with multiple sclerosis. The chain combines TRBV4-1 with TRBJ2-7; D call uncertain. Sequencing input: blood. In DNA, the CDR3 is TGCGCCAGCAGCCAAACGATCTCCTACGAGCAGTACTTC. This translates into CASSQTISYEQYF.